This T cell receptor (beta chain) was documented in a study of blood T cells in healthy people across ages. Total RNA was extracted at no less than 6 micrograms per sample. This clonotype was counted a single time. This CDR3 region has 12 residues. V shed 0 bases and J shed 10 bases, with 8 bases lying between them. Germline V gene data show CDR1 as SGHTA and CDR2 as FQGNSA. A second PCR, run for about 7 to 12 cycles, used a sample-barcoded 5' primer plus a J-beta primer mix. Each of the cDNA molecules was tagged by a template-switch adaptor with 12 random nucleotides. TCRdb itself ran the 5' RACE reads through MiXCR, one entry per CDR3 protein. The repertoire holds about 580,000 distinct CDR3 sequences, 45% to 55% seen once, with under 30% in the top ten.

Input material: blood. This chain connects TRBV7-2 to TRBJ2-3; no reliable D call. This clonotype originated in a man aged 80 or over in good health. CDR3 sequence (DNA): TGTGCCAGCAGCTTAGCGATAGTGGCGCAGTATTTT. This codes for CASSLAIVAQYF.